This entry lists 16 T cell receptor beta chains sequenced from one sample in a study of identical twins (dated by TCRdb to the mid-2010s). The library was obtained by 5' RACE. The data were produced on an Illumina HiSeq 2000. The raw public reads went through TCRdb reprocessing: fastp at Q25, MiXCR clone calling, in-frame beta chains kept. Rows with one shared CDR3 protein collapse into an entry with the most common genes and DNA. The sample contains 1.5 million to 2 million distinct CDR3 sequences, around 29% of them found a single time. In total, the top ten clones hold 0.27% of the sample. The sequenced sample consisted of cord blood. The receptors stem from a newborn girl in good health.

The chain employs TRBV12-3 or TRBV12-4 and TRBJ2-3, with D perhaps TRBD2 (5 bases). Trimming removed 4 bases at V and 2 bases at J, with 13 bases between. The CDR3 length is 15 residues. CDR3 amino acids: CASSSLQRATDTQYF. The CDR3 coding sequence is TGTGCCAGCAGTTCCTTACAGAGGGCCACAGATACGCAGTATTTT.

V usage is TRBV20-1 and J usage is TRBJ1-2, with D possibly matching TRBD1 (6 bases). V lost 2 bases, J lost 6 bases, and 10 bases lay in between. The germline V gene has CDR1 DFQATT and CDR2 SNEGSKA (reference sequence). The CDR3 sequence is 12 residues long. The CDR3 loop is CSARLTGNGYTF. The DNA for the CDR3 is TGCAGTGCTAGACTTACAGGGAATGGCTACACCTTC.

This clonotype appeared a single time. A much larger clone lies one base from this, so it may be a read error. The J gene is TRBJ1-2, the V gene TRBV12-3 or TRBV12-4, with a weak D call TRBD1 (5 bases). The CDR3 is 14 amino acids. In DNA, the CDR3 is TGTGCCAGCAGTCCGCGACAGCCTAACTGTGGCTACACCTTC. This sequence encodes CASSPRQPNCGYTF.

This clonotype was picked up many times. The chain recombines TRBV29-1 with TRBJ1-2, with 8 bases matching TRBD1. The CDR3 is 12 amino acids. Trimming at V came to 0 bases and at J to 6 bases, leaving 0 bases not matched to a gene. The germline gives CDR1 SQVTM, CDR2 ANQGSEA. CDR3 amino acids: CSVEDRGHGYTF. In DNA form, the CDR3 reads TGCAGCGTTGAAGACAGGGGGCATGGCTACACCTTC.

The J gene is TRBJ2-1, the V gene TRBV28; 8 bases are a match to TRBD2. The length of the CDR3 is 18 residues. V lost 4 bases to trimming and J lost 5 bases; unmatched junction nucleotides: 16. Germline V gene sequence: CDR1 MDHEN, CDR2 SYDVKM. The CDR3 protein is CASSSPTFSGSMNNEQFF. The CDR3 bases are TGTGCCAGCAGTTCCCCCACTTTCAGCGGGAGTATGAACAATGAGCAGTTCTTC.

This clonotype appeared a few times. V is TRBV12-3 or TRBV12-4 and J is TRBJ1-2, with TRBD1 as a possible D gene (6 bases). V lost 6 bases, J lost 1 base, and 15 bases lay in between. This CDR3 spans 15 amino acids. The CDR3 sequence is CASSLQGSLNYGYTF. The CDR3 DNA reads as TGTGCCAGCAGCCTCCAGGGGTCCCTTAACTATGGCTACACCTTC.

This rearrangement joins TRBV20-1 to TRBJ2-2; TRBD2 aligns across 10 bases. The CDR3 has 16 amino acids. Trimming cost V 2 bases and J 1 base; bases outside gene matches: 4. Germline V gives CDR1 DFQATT, CDR2 SNEGSKA (reference sequence). As DNA, the CDR3 is TGCAGTGCTAGATTAGCGGGGGGCTTGAACACCGGGGAGCTGTTTTTT. Its translation is CSARLAGGLNTGELFF.

V usage is TRBV12-3 or TRBV12-4 and J usage is TRBJ1-4; 8 bases line up with TRBD1. CDR3 length: 15 residues. With 6 bases clipped from V and 3 bases from J, the junction kept 6 bases outside the gene matches. The CDR3, as DNA: TGTGCCAGCAGCTCTAGGGACAGGCCTAATGAAAAACTGTTTTTT. Protein product: CASSSRDRPNEKLFF.

Remarks on this clonotype: One base away lies a much larger clone, so this may be a sequencing read error. The chain carries TRBV5-1 and TRBJ1-2, with D possibly being TRBD1 (5 bases). This CDR3 comprises 13 residues. Germline V gives CDR1 SGHRS, CDR2 YFSETQ. The DNA for the CDR3 is TGCACCAGCAGCTCGACAGTGAGCTATGGCTACACCTTC. The encoded protein is CTSSSTVSYGYTF.

A few counts support this clonotype. The chain employs TRBV3-1 and TRBJ1-2; the D is unclear. V lost 3 bases and J lost 8, with 16 bases in between. From germline, CDR1 is LGHDT and CDR2 YNNKEL (reference sequence). This CDR3 has 14 residues. The CDR3 bases are TGTGCCAGCAGCCAGGGCAGTAAAGTGATCGGCTACACCTTC. Its translation is CASSQGSKVIGYTF.

The CDR3 loop reads CASSFPLNYGYTF. The DNA of the CDR3 is TGTGCCAGCAGCTTTCCCCTTAACTATGGCTACACCTTC. The chain links TRBV7-9 to TRBJ1-2, with D hard to call. The CDR3 sequence is 13 residues long. The ends were cut back, 3 bases at V and 1 base at J, with 6 bases in the middle. Germline V gene data show CDR1 as SEHNR and CDR2 as FQNEAQ (reference sequence).

This clonotype was found a few times. This chain connects TRBV21-1 to TRBJ2-1; the table's TRBD2 call for D was not verified on the DNA. TRBV21-1 is a pseudogene. The CDR3 runs to 20 residues. The CDR3 nucleotides read TGTGCCAGCAACTACGGACCCATCGGGACTAAGAATATTTTTCGGAATGAGCAGTTCTTC. Its translation: CASNYGPIGTKNIFRNEQFF.

This chain uses TRBV9 with TRBJ2-4, with D possibly TRBD2 on 6 matching bases. The DNA matches TRBJ2-5 better at its end, which makes the J call doubtful. Germline V gives CDR1 SGDLS, CDR2 YYNGEE. This CDR3 has 15 residues. CDR3 region: CASSVGGVIEETQYF. The CDR3, as DNA: TGTGCCAGCAGCGTAGGGGGGGTCATAGAAGAGACCCAGTACTTC.

This clonotype was detected a few times. V and J are TRBV7-8 and TRBJ1-4; TRBD1 might be the D (5 bases). The CDR3 is 15 residues long. Germline V CDR1 and CDR2: SGHVS, FQNEAQ. Trimming pared 5 bases from V and 7 bases from J, leaving 17 bases between. The CDR3 DNA is TGTGCCAGCAGCCTCCGGTCGGGGGAATCTGAAAAACTGTTTTTT. Protein product: CASSLRSGESEKLFF.

The V and J genes are TRBV4-2 and TRBJ2-2; maybe TRBD2 (6 bases). This CDR3 is 14 amino acids long. Germline V gene lookup returns CDR1 LGHNA and CDR2 YNFKEQ. V was trimmed by 1 base and J by 7 bases, leaving 10 bases between them. Here the CDR3 reads CASSQVARDGELFF. In nucleotides, the CDR3 is TGTGCCAGCAGCCAAGTAGCGCGGGACGGGGAGCTGTTTTTT.

This sequence joins TRBV18 and TRBJ2-5; a weak D match, TRBD1 (6 bases). The CDR3 has 13 amino acids. Germline CDR1 is KGHSH and CDR2 is LQKENI. The germline V and J ends were trimmed by 3 bases and 4 bases, with 9 bases remaining between them. The CDR3: CASSPIGGETQYF. In nucleotides, the CDR3 is TGTGCCAGCTCACCGATAGGGGGAGAGACCCAGTACTTC.